These 29 T cell receptor beta chains were sequenced from one sample in a study of early T cells in non-severe SARS-CoV-2 infection. TCRdb redid the calling of the 5' RACE reads with MiXCR, one entry per CDR3 protein. The sample shows approximately 65,000 distinct CDR3 sequences, around 14% of them seen only once. The sequenced material came from whole blood. These receptors all stem from an adult who was a healthcare worker with PCR-confirmed SARS-CoV-2 infection or an uninfected control (not recorded which).

This clonotype was seen only a few times. The gene calls are TRBV12-3 or TRBV12-4 and TRBJ1-2, with a tentative D call TRBD1 (5 bases). Trimming stripped 10 bases from V and 0 bases from J, with 12 bases between. The CDR3 runs 13 residues. This chain's CDR3 is CATTRGPNYGYTF. The CDR3 DNA is TGTGCCACCACCCGGGGACCTAACTATGGCTACACCTTC.

This clonotype was observed a few times. The chain employs TRBV3-1 and TRBJ2-4, with D uncertain. This CDR3 has 13 amino acids. V was cut by 4 bases and J by 9 bases, with 13 bases left in between. Germline CDR1 reads LGHDT; CDR2 reads YNNKEL (reference sequence). Written as DNA, the CDR3 is TGTGCCAGCAGCCCGGCCAGGTACGGCATTCAGTACTTC. It yields the protein CASSPARYGIQYF. Looking up the rest from reference TRBV3-1 and TRBJ2-4 gives the full variable domain: DTAVSQTPKYLVTQMGNDKSIKCEQNLGHDTMYWYKQDSKKFLKIMFSYNNKELIINETVPNRFSPKSPDKAHLNLHINSLELGDSAVYFCASSPARYGIQYFGAGTRLSVL.

The sample holds a few counts of this clonotype. The chain uses TRBV29-1 and TRBJ1-2, with D possibly being TRBD1 (5 bases). The germline V gene encodes CDR1 SQVTM and CDR2 ANQGSEA. CDR3 length: 14 amino acids. V was clipped by 3 bases and J by 4 bases, with 15 bases between them. The CDR3 loop is CSVDSQELSYGYTF. The CDR3 nucleotides read TGCAGCGTTGATTCACAGGAGCTCAGCTATGGCTACACCTTC.

This chain joins TRBV6-2 or TRBV6-3 and TRBJ1-1; D is uncertain. With 1 base removed from V and 5 bases from J, the gap between germline ends came to 8 bases. CDR3 size: 13 residues. Germline CDR1 reads MNHEY; CDR2 reads SVGEGT. CDR3 nucleotides: TGTGCCAGCAGTTACTGGTTGCGGACTGAAGCTTTCTTT. Translation gives CASSYWLRTEAFF.

The sample holds one count of this clonotype. The chain recombines TRBV6-5 with TRBJ2-5; 9 bases align to TRBD2. Per germline, CDR1 MNHEY and CDR2 SVGAGI. Unmatched junction bases numbered 5, after V lost 6 bases and J lost 3 bases. This CDR3 region has 14 residues. CDR3 region: CASSRERGEETQYF. The CDR3 DNA reads TGTGCCAGCAGCCGCGAGCGGGGGGAAGAGACCCAGTACTTC.

This chain links TRBV5-1 with TRBJ1-2; no firm D call. Germline V gives CDR1 SGHRS, CDR2 YFSETQ. This CDR3 comprises 14 residues. V dropped 0 bases and J dropped 4 bases, with 10 bases sitting between them. CDR3 loop: CASSLDQVLYGYTF. The DNA of the CDR3 is TGCGCCAGCAGCTTGGACCAGGTTCTCTATGGCTACACCTTC. Variable domain in full (rest from reference TRBV5-1 and TRBJ1-2): KAGVTQTPRYLIKTRGQQVTLSCSPISGHRSVSWYQQTPGQGLQFLFEYFSETQRNKGNFPGRFSGRQFSNSRSEMNVSTLELGDSALYLCASSLDQVLYGYTFGSGTRLTVV.

This clonotype was recorded many times. The chain has TRBV10-2 and TRBJ2-7; D is perhaps TRBD2 (5 bases). The germline V and J ends were trimmed by 0 bases and 9 bases, with 12 bases remaining between them. The CDR3 is made up of 13 amino acids. Germline V CDR1 and CDR2: WSHSY, SAAADI. DNA for the CDR3: TGCGCCAGCAGTGAGTCGCGGGTAACGGGGCAGTACTTC. Translating gives CASSESRVTGQYF.

Many counts were recorded for this clonotype. The chain couples TRBV10-2 to TRBJ1-1, with no clear D. The CDR3 length is 17 residues. Germline values: CDR1 WSHSY, CDR2 SAAADI. Between the trimmed V and J ends, which lost 0 bases and 2 bases, there was a span of 16 bases. The chain's CDR3 is CASSESLREVVNTEAFF. CDR3 DNA: TGCGCCAGCAGTGAGTCATTACGGGAGGTAGTAAACACTGAAGCTTTCTTT.

The J gene is TRBJ2-1, the V gene TRBV7-9; D unclear. With 5 bases removed from V and 3 bases from J, the gap between germline ends came to 11 bases. Germline-derived CDR1 and CDR2 are SEHNR and FQNEAQ (reference sequence). This CDR3 has 14 residues. CDR3 in amino acids: CASSLQTSYNEQFF. The CDR3 DNA is TGTGCCAGCAGCCTCCAGACAAGCTACAATGAGCAGTTCTTC.

V is TRBV5-1 and J is TRBJ2-3; D may be TRBD1 (6 bases). Between the trimmed V and J ends, which lost 4 bases and 1 base, there was a span of 10 bases. Germline values: CDR1 SGHRS, CDR2 YFSETQ. The CDR3 is 14 amino acids. CDR3 DNA: TGCGCCAGCAGCGACAGGCAGGGCACAGATACGCAGTATTTT. Translating it yields CASSDRQGTDTQYF. Supplemented by reference TRBV5-1 and TRBJ2-3, the full variable domain reads KAGVTQTPRYLIKTRGQQVTLSCSPISGHRSVSWYQQTPGQGLQFLFEYFSETQRNKGNFPGRFSGRQFSNSRSEMNVSTLELGDSALYLCASSDRQGTDTQYFGPGTRLTVL.

The chain is built from TRBV12-3 or TRBV12-4 and TRBJ1-1; maybe TRBD1 (6 bases). V dropped 6 bases and J dropped 0 bases, with 23 bases sitting between them. The CDR3 loop spans 18 amino acids. CDR3 sequence: CASSPTGRGPMVNTEAFF. In DNA form, the CDR3 reads TGTGCCAGCAGCCCTACCGGCAGGGGCCCAATGGTGAACACTGAAGCTTTCTTT.

The chain uses TRBV7-6 and TRBJ2-7; 7 bases fit TRBD1. Germline values: CDR1 SGHVS, CDR2 FNYEAQ. The CDR3 is made up of 15 amino acids. V was clipped by 6 bases and J by 3 bases; unmatched bases: 11. This chain's CDR3 is CASSLTGVSSYEQYF. DNA of the CDR3: TGTGCCAGCAGTCTTACAGGGGTGTCCAGCTACGAGCAGTACTTC.

The chain has TRBV7-9 and TRBJ2-5; no clear D gene. Germline CDR1 SEHNR, CDR2 FQNEAQ (reference sequence). The CDR3 is made up of 14 amino acids. V was shortened by 1 base and J by 4 bases, with 10 bases between the two germline ends. The CDR3 sequence: CASSLEVIGETQYF. The DNA for the CDR3 is TGTGCCAGCAGCTTAGAAGTGATCGGAGAGACCCAGTACTTC.

The DNA for the CDR3 is TGTGCCAGCAGCTTGTTAGCGACGGGGGCGGATACGCAGTATTTT. Its translation: CASSLLATGADTQYF. J is TRBJ2-3 and V is TRBV5-5; D may be TRBD1 or TRBD2 (6 bases each). The CDR3 runs 15 residues. V was trimmed by 1 base and J by 6 bases, leaving 15 bases between them. The germline CDR1 and CDR2 sequences are SGHKS and YYEKEE (reference sequence). The full variable domain, its missing parts supplied by reference TRBV5-5 and TRBJ2-3, is DAGVTQSPTHLIKTRGQQVTLRCSPISGHKSVSWYQQVLGQGPQFIFQYYEKEERGRGNFPDRFSARQFPNYSSELNVNALLLGDSALYLCASSLLATGADTQYFGPGTRLTVL.

This clonotype has ten or more counts. The V gene is TRBV29-1, the J gene TRBJ2-2; D is possibly TRBD1 or TRBD2 (6 bases each). This CDR3 has 16 amino acids. V lost 5 bases to trimming and J lost 4 bases, with 20 bases between them. Germline CDR1 is SQVTM and CDR2 is ANQGSEA. The CDR3 DNA reads as TGCAGCGTTCCCAATAGGGCCGGGGGCACCACCGGGGAGCTGTTTTTT. This gives the protein CSVPNRAGGTTGELFF.

This clonotype was seen more than once but under ten times. The chain couples TRBV12-3 or TRBV12-4 to TRBJ1-6, with a tentative D call TRBD1 (5 bases). Trimming removed 6 bases at V and 10 bases at J, with 19 bases between. The CDR3 is 15 amino acids. The CDR3 region is CASSPLQGLGSPLHF. CDR3 nucleotide sequence: TGTGCCAGCAGCCCCCTCCAGGGACTGGGATCACCCCTCCACTTT.

This clonotype has only a few counts. The gene calls are TRBV5-1 and TRBJ2-7, with TRBD2 as a possible D gene (5 bases). CDR1 and CDR2 from the germline V gene are SGHRS and YFSETQ. This CDR3 is 15 amino acids long. V lost 0 bases and J 1 base, leaving 11 bases between the germline ends. For the CDR3, the DNA is TGCGCCAGCAGCTTGGGGTCCAGCGGATCCTACGAGCAGTACTTC. Protein product: CASSLGSSGSYEQYF. Full variable domain (remainder filled in from reference TRBV5-1 and TRBJ2-7): KAGVTQTPRYLIKTRGQQVTLSCSPISGHRSVSWYQQTPGQGLQFLFEYFSETQRNKGNFPGRFSGRQFSNSRSEMNVSTLELGDSALYLCASSLGSSGSYEQYFGPGTRLTVT.

The rearrangement joins TRBV6-2 or TRBV6-3 to TRBJ2-7; D gene uncertain. The germline CDR1 and CDR2 sequences are MNHEY and SVGEGT. The ends were cut back, 2 bases at V and 3 bases at J, with 8 bases in the middle. The CDR3 spans 13 residues. The CDR3 protein is CASSYGRVYEQYF. CDR3 sequence (DNA): TGTGCCAGCAGTTACGGACGGGTCTACGAGCAGTACTTC.

In this sample, this clonotype turned up many times. The chain couples TRBV2 to TRBJ2-7, with 11 bases lining up with TRBD1. Germline V gives CDR1 SNHLY, CDR2 FYNNEI. This CDR3 is built from 12 residues. V shed 8 bases, J shed 6 bases, and the junction held 3 bases outside the gene matches. CDR3 loop: CASGGTGGEQYF. The CDR3 bases are TGTGCCAGCGGGGGGACAGGGGGCGAGCAGTACTTC.

This clonotype came up a few times. This chain uses TRBV2 with TRBJ2-4, with D perhaps matching TRBD2 (5 bases). There are 14 residues in the CDR3. Germline V lookup: CDR1 SNHLY, CDR2 FYNNEI. V was trimmed by 6 bases and J by 0 bases, leaving 9 bases between them. CDR3 DNA: TGTGCCAGCAGGGAGGCCCTAGCCAAAAACATTCAGTACTTC. Amino acid sequence: CASREALAKNIQYF.

The chain carries TRBV6-6 and TRBJ1-3, with 7 positions matching TRBD1. CDR1 and CDR2 from the germline V gene are MNHNY and SVGAGI (reference sequence). This CDR3 is built from 16 residues. The ends lost 5 bases at V and 1 base at J; junction bases unmatched: 8. The CDR3 region is CASSHPGQPSGNTIYF. The CDR3, as DNA: TGTGCCAGCAGTCACCCGGGACAGCCGTCTGGAAACACCATATATTTT.

The gene calls are TRBV5-6 and TRBJ1-1; D is ambiguous. This CDR3 has 13 residues. The V and J ends lost 4 bases and 4 bases respectively, with 11 bases between them. The germline V gene encodes CDR1 SGHDT and CDR2 YYEEEE. CDR3 DNA: TGTGCCAGCAGCCCTTTTGTTAGCACTGAAGCTTTCTTT. It encodes CASSPFVSTEAFF.

The chain is built from TRBV6-1 and TRBJ1-2, with 7 positions matching TRBD1. The V gene end was trimmed by 7 bases and the J gene end by 4 bases; junction bases not matched to a gene: 9. This CDR3 spans 14 amino acids. Looked up from germline, CDR1 is MNHNS and CDR2 is SASEGT. The CDR3 DNA follows: TGTGCCAGCACTGCGACAGGGTTCACCTATGGCTACACCTTC. Translation gives CASTATGFTYGYTF.

The sample holds a few counts of this clonotype. The chain joins TRBV11-2 to TRBJ2-4; D gene unclear. Trimming pared 0 bases from V and 3 bases from J, leaving 9 bases between. This CDR3 is 15 amino acids long. Germline CDR1 is SGHAT and CDR2 is FQNNGV. CDR3 loop: CASSLERFGKNIQYF. DNA for the CDR3: TGTGCCAGCAGCTTAGAGCGATTTGGCAAAAACATTCAGTACTTC. The full variable domain, with the rest looked up from reference TRBV11-2 and TRBJ2-4, is EAGVAQSPRYKIIEKRQSVAFWCNPISGHATLYWYQQILGQGPKLLIQFQNNGVVDDSQLPKDRFSAERLKGVDSTLKIQPAKLEDSAVYLCASSLERFGKNIQYFGAGTRLSVL.

This clonotype was counted at least ten times. J is TRBJ2-3 and V is TRBV7-3; D call uncertain. V was clipped by 2 bases and J by 0 bases, with 6 bases between them. Looked up from germline, CDR1 is SGHTA and CDR2 is FQGTGA. This CDR3 region has 14 residues. The CDR3 sequence is CASSLGASTDTQYF. The CDR3 DNA reads TGTGCCAGCAGCTTAGGCGCCAGCACAGATACGCAGTATTTT.

This clonotype has a handful of counts. The V call is TRBV5-1, the J call TRBJ2-1, with TRBD1 matching 9 bases. The junction had 8 bases not matched to a gene; V was cut back by 3 bases and J by 1 base. Germline CDR1 is SGHRS and CDR2 is YFSETQ. The CDR3 has 17 amino acids. In DNA, the CDR3 is TGCGCCAGCAGCTATTCTACCGGGACAGGGTCCTACAATGAGCAGTTCTTC. It translates to CASSYSTGTGSYNEQFF.

Ten or more counts support this clonotype. The rearrangement uses TRBV7-6 and TRBJ1-5, with a possible D match to TRBD1 (5 bases). The length of the CDR3 is 14 residues. Trimming took off 4 bases at V and 3 bases at J, with 10 bases between the two ends. Germline CDR1 and CDR2: SGHVS and FNYEAQ. The CDR3 sequence: CASSWGTANQPQHF. The CDR3 DNA is TGTGCCAGCAGCTGGGGGACGGCCAATCAGCCCCAGCATTTT.

This clonotype was seen only once. The rearrangement joins TRBV11-3 to TRBJ2-1; 8 nucleotides match TRBD1. From germline, CDR1 is SGHNT and CDR2 YENEEA. The CDR3 consists of 13 residues. V was clipped by 5 bases and J by 14 bases; unmatched bases: 11. DNA for the CDR3: TGTGCCAGCAGCACCGGTGGACAGGGAAGTAAGTTCTTC. This encodes CASSTGGQGSKFF. The whole variable domain, filled in from reference TRBV11-3 and TRBJ2-1, reads EAGVVQSPRYKIIEKKQPVAFWCNPISGHNTLYWYLQNLGQGPELLIRYENEEAVDDSQLPKDRFSAERLKGVDSTLKIQPAELGDSAVYLCASSTGGQGSKFFGPGTRLTVL.

This clonotype was detected once. Sequence at one end of the junction differs from germline and may be a read error. CDR3 coding DNA: TGTGCCAGCAGCTTCCGCCTGGGGATTCGGTACTTC. Amino acids: CASSFRLGIRYF. V usage is TRBV7-2 and J usage is TRBJ2-4; D unclear. Per germline, CDR1 SGHTA and CDR2 FQGNSA. This CDR3 has 12 amino acids.